This T cell receptor beta chain is drawn from a study of spatial heterogeneity in lung cancer. Documented time point: sample taken at primary tumor resection. Whole RNA was taken from tumor, nontumor lung or frozen PBMC; it was then sequenced unsorted. Study-wide results and limits: Intratumoral expanded alpha and beta TCR counts were found to track tumor mutation counts.

Relative to its sample, this clonotype is medium-sized. Antigen specificity is unknown. This beta chain lies outside the target of a library built for alpha chains; its clone size means little. In TCRdb, the 5' RACE reads were re-called with MiXCR into one record per CDR3 protein. The sample gives about 13,000 distinct CDR3 sequences, 4.5% to 7% of which show up once; 11% is in the top ten. The CDR3 is made up of 15 amino acids. The junction had 6 bases not matched to a gene; V was cut back by 2 bases and J by 6 bases. The germline V gene encodes CDR1 SGHNT and CDR2 YENEEA. The sequencing here drew on lung tumor tissue, taken at surgery. V and J are TRBV11-3 and TRBJ2-1; 8 nucleotides line up with TRBD2. This clonotype originated in a female donor with early-stage non-small cell lung cancer. The CDR3: CASSLSPGGPNEQFF. In DNA form, the CDR3 reads TGTGCCAGCAGCTTAAGTCCGGGGGGGCCCAATGAGCAGTTCTTC.